Described below is a single T cell receptor (beta chain) sequence and its context. The antigen is unknown. MiXCR, applied by TCRdb to the RACE reads, yields one record per CDR3 protein. The table has roughly 380,000 distinct CDR3 sequences, less than 6.5% seen once. This sample is part of a study of human T cells and chemical hapten exposure. At the level of the study: The study lasted 20 to 25 weeks, and patients were dosed weekly with diphenylcyclopropenone on the scalp throughout. Study observations and caveats: Counts of TCRs above 1 in 1000 frequency stayed unchanged with DPC sensitization.

The time point denotes: pre-sensitization, week 0. Stated treatment: therapeutic diphenylcyclopropenone sensitization with weekly scalp DPC. Donation of samples came from alopecia patients who were 18 to 70 years old and suitable for DPC. The sample consisted of whole blood, taken in connection with sensitization to the hapten diphenylcyclopropenone (DPC). The clonotype was recovered from a woman aged 45-65 years with alopecia areata. Some clones in this sample may be carry-over from other donors' samples.

CDR3: CSATRLSGNTIYF. In DNA, the CDR3 is TGCAGTGCTACCCGACTCTCTGGAAACACCATATATTTT. The chain carries TRBV20-1 and TRBJ1-3; unclear D gene. Germline CDR1 and CDR2: DFQATT and SNEGSKA (reference sequence). V lost 4 bases and J 0 bases, leaving 7 bases between the germline ends. This CDR3 has 13 residues.